The rows below give T cell receptor beta chains drawn from one sample of a study of CD4 T cells in relation to SARS-CoV-2 and coronaviruses. The data were produced by immunoSEQ multiplex PCR, yet TCRdb's version contains in-frame clones alone and is incomplete. Of about 60,000 clones listed, just over 90% are singletons. The sample comprised naive CD4+ T cells from PBMCs. These receptors were obtained from an adult with COVID-19. CDR3s include the opening cysteine and the closing phenylalanine or tryptophan. Fields, in order: V gene, J gene, CDR3 protein.

>TRBV30|TRBJ2-7
CAWSAPGLAAYEQYF
>TRBV2|TRBJ2-5
CASSEQGRETQYF
>TRBV6-5|TRBJ2-5
CASSYYPGPQETQYF
>TRBV6-5|TRBJ2-5
CASSYSKGETQYF
>TRBV6-5|TRBJ2-3
CASRRQGASTDTQYF
>TRBV5-4|TRBJ2-5
CASSSGAPQGTQYF
>TRBV5-1|TRBJ1-1
CASSTDSLEAFF
>TRBV3-1/TRBV3-2|TRBJ2-7
CASSKGMPPGGEQYF
>TRBV10-3|TRBJ2-1
CAISEGRAIGEQFF
>TRBV3-1/TRBV3-2|TRBJ2-5
CASSQDTRSLAGVRETQYF
>TRBV7-9|TRBJ2-1
CASSLVERRNEQFF
>TRBV5-4|TRBJ1-6
CASGDRGNSPLHF
>TRBV30|TRBJ1-5
CAWGGPGSNQPQHF
>TRBV11-3|TRBJ2-7
CASSPGQGSYEQYF
>TRBV9|TRBJ2-2
CASRTGTVNTGELFF
>TRBV18|TRBJ2-1
CASSPSRDGEQFF
>TRBV15|TRBJ2-7
CATSDLAGPYEQYF
>TRBV30|TRBJ1-3
CAWSRFTGTYEKGYSGNTIYF
>TRBV6-2/TRBV6-3|TRBJ1-2
CASSGRSNYGYTF
>TRBV4-1|TRBJ2-5
CASSQDRGAGTETQYF
>TRBV7-8|TRBJ2-1
CASSLSTLQNNEQFF
>TRBV28|TRBJ1-2
CASRTRYKMGYTF
>TRBV5-6|TRBJ2-7
CASSLAPGTYEQYF
>TRBV5-5|TRBJ2-1
CASSPGTSGSHEQFF
>TRBV2|TRBJ2-5
CASKTDQETQYF
>TRBV14|TRBJ1-2
CASSPRFTDGYTF
>TRBV6-5|TRBJ2-3
CASRVDRGSADTQYF
>TRBV28|TRBJ1-5
CASSPGQSFPQPQHF
>TRBV4-1|TRBJ2-4
CASRDSSKNIQYF
>TRBV4-1|TRBJ2-3
CASTGTGLPVDTQYF
>TRBV4-2|TRBJ2-7
CASSQDHGAVGRSYEQYF
>TRBV28|TRBJ1-1
CASSYPGQGRPMNTEAFF
>TRBV28|TRBJ1-3
CASTADPSGNTIYF
>TRBV28|TRBJ1-2
CASSGRERYGYTF
>TRBV5-6|TRBJ2-3
CASSSPTTDTQYF
>TRBV20-1|TRBJ2-7
CSARDLEKQYF
>TRBV3-1/TRBV3-2|TRBJ1-6
CASSLRVFDSPLHF
>TRBV6-2/TRBV6-3|TRBJ2-7
CASSSGGGLREQYF
>TRBV6-5|TRBJ2-7
CASSRRPGPYEQYF
>TRBV3-1/TRBV3-2|TRBJ2-1
CASSQDHSGSVNEQFF
>TRBV10-3|TRBJ2-5
CAISTGEKETQYF
>TRBV5-1|TRBJ2-5
CASSLVAGGAQETQYF
>TRBV7-3|TRBJ2-1
CASSPAGTSYNEQFF
>TRBV2|TRBJ1-5
CASSRQGSLGNQPQHF
>TRBV10-3|TRBJ2-7
CAISDRVAYEQYF
>TRBV28|TRBJ1-2
CASSLGNRGYTF
>TRBV2|TRBJ1-3
CASSALGLRGNTIYF
>TRBV21-1|TRBJ1-5
CASSKEGKGLSNQPQHF
>TRBV7-9|TRBJ1-5
CASSFTVGQPQHF
>TRBV18|TRBJ2-1
CASSLHIAGEMSNEQFF
>TRBV28|TRBJ2-5
CASSLGGQETQYF
>TRBV4-2|TRBJ2-1
CASSQDRDSRYNEQFF
>TRBV5-1|TRBJ2-1
CASILGQGYNEQFF